Detailed here is one T cell receptor (beta chain). This sample is part of a study of T cell responses to AZD1222 COVID-19 vaccine. Measured with immunoSEQ multiplex PCR; TCRdb has only the in-frame clones, and not every one. The data hold 150,000 to 190,000 clones, with approximately 90% observed a single time. This CDR3 spans 17 amino acids. Germline values: CDR1 MNHEY, CDR2 SVGEGT. Unmatched junction bases numbered 9, after V lost 2 bases and J lost 3 bases. V is TRBV6-2 or TRBV6-3 and J is TRBJ2-5, with 10 bases aligning to TRBD2. The sequence derives from an adult in good health. The specimen comprised peripheral blood, sampled on day 0 of AZD1222 vaccination. The CDR3 protein is CASSYTPSGRGKETQYF. The DNA for the CDR3 is TGTGCCAGCAGTTACACCCCTAGCGGGAGAGGTAAAGAGACCCAGTACTTC.